This T cell receptor beta chain is drawn from a study of cytomegalovirus exposure and HLA in healthy donors. Study-level results: The classifier, whose performance was assessed in both the original and validation cohorts, reportedly diagnosed cytomegalovirus status with high specificity and sensitivity. Altogether, 150 or so TCR beta chains were recorded as cytomegalovirus-associated. CMV antigen specificity of a few CMV-associated chains was confirmed in vitro.

Germline V gene sequence: CDR1 SNHLY, CDR2 FYNNEI. V was pared by 6 bases and J by 1 base, with 18 bases between. This CDR3 is 16 amino acids long. Comment on this clone: Its specificity is unknown.

Only in-frame clones appear in the TCRdb table, and some are missing; sequencing was by immunoSEQ multiplex PCR. The sample lists around 250,000 clones, 90% occurring once. The TCR sequence derives from a woman in her twenties or thirties in good health and CMV-seronegative. The sequenced sample consisted of PBMCs. The rearrangement links TRBV2 to TRBJ1-1; the D gene is possibly TRBD1 (6 bases). The CDR3 sequence: CASRRIGGSTNTEAFF. The CDR3 DNA sequence: TGTGCCAGCAGGCGGATTGGGGGCAGTACGAACACTGAAGCTTTCTTT. The complete variable domain, with remaining parts taken from reference TRBV2 and TRBJ1-1, reads EPEVTQTPSHQVTQMGQEVILRCVPISNHLYFYWYRQILGQKVEFLVSFYNNEISEKSEIFDDQFSVERPDGSNFTLKIRSTKLEDSAMYFCASRRIGGSTNTEAFFGQGTRLTVV.